Following are 29 T cell receptor beta chains from one sample sequenced in a study of control samples from healthy donors and cancer patients. Clones were sequenced by immunoSEQ multiplex PCR, and TCRdb holds only the in-frame ones, with some missing. Of about 71,000 clones in the sample, roughly nine tenths were seen once. The sample consisted of PBMCs. These receptors came from a man between 60 and 75 years old with lung cancer.

The table lists this clone with a few counts. Other DNA sequences within the sample encode an identical CDR3. The chain recombines TRBV5-1 with TRBJ1-1; D remains ambiguous. Trimming took off 0 bases at V and 1 base at J, with 4 bases between the two ends. Germline CDR1 SGHRS, CDR2 YFSETQ. The length of the CDR3 is 13 residues. CDR3 nucleotides: TGCGCCAGCAGCTTGGCAGGGAACACTGAAGCTTTCTTT. It yields the protein CASSLAGNTEAFF.

The rearrangement links TRBV5-4 to TRBJ2-2; the match to TRBD1 covers 7 bases. The CDR3 consists of 15 residues. V lost 6 bases and J lost 4; bases outside the gene matches: 9. Per germline, CDR1 SGHNT and CDR2 YYREEE (reference sequence). In DNA, the CDR3 is TGTGCCAGCAAGGGCAGGGGGTTGGGCACCGGGGAGCTGTTTTTT. This encodes CASKGRGLGTGELFF. The full variable domain, rest sourced from reference TRBV5-4 and TRBJ2-2, is ETGVTQSPTHLIKTRGQQVTLRCSSQSGHNTVSWYQQALGQGPQFIFQYYREEENGRGNFPPRFSGLQFPNYSSELNVNALELDDSALYLCASKGRGLGTGELFFGEGSRLTVL.

The rearrangement links TRBV27 to TRBJ2-3; 10 bases agree with TRBD1. Germline-derived CDR1 and CDR2 are MNHEY and SMNVEV (reference sequence). The ends lost 6 bases at V and 4 bases at J; junction bases unmatched: 1. The CDR3 is 13 amino acids. Written as DNA, the CDR3 is TGTGCCAGCAGCGGACAGGGGGCAGATACGCAGTATTTT. Translated, it gives CASSGQGADTQYF.

The rearrangement uses TRBV6-1 and TRBJ2-7, with TRBD1 matching 9 bases. Germline lookup yields CDR1 MNHNS and CDR2 SASEGT. CDR3 length equals 16 residues. The trim removed 4 bases at V and 2 bases at J, leaving 9 bases unmatched. The CDR3 DNA follows: TGTGCCAGCAGTGGACCGGAAAGGACAGGGGCCTACGAGCAGTACGTC. Translated: CASSGPERTGAYEQYV.

This clone has a handful of counts. The sample contains more than one DNA sequence encoding this CDR3. This chain uses TRBV3-1 (or the pseudogene TRBV3-2) with TRBJ1-5, with D unclear. The CDR3 consists of 13 residues. V lost 0 bases and J lost 6, with 6 bases in between. Germline loops: CDR1 LGHDT, CDR2 YNNKEL (reference sequence). DNA for the CDR3: TGTGCCAGCAGCCAAGATATCGGTCAGCCCCAGCATTTT. This codes for CASSQDIGQPQHF.

This rearrangement joins TRBV6-5 to TRBJ1-5; 7 bases line up with TRBD1. V shed 6 bases, J shed 1 base, and the junction held 6 bases outside the gene matches. This CDR3 has 15 residues. In germline, CDR1 is MNHEY, CDR2 SVGAGI. The CDR3 here is CASRGLTGSNQPQHF. The CDR3 region has the DNA TGTGCCAGCAGGGGACTGACAGGGAGCAATCAGCCCCAGCATTTT.

This chain links TRBV30 with TRBJ2-7; unclear D gene. The CDR3 loop spans 11 amino acids. In germline, CDR1 is GTSNPN, CDR2 SVGIG (reference sequence). Trimming removed 2 bases from V and 6 bases from J, with 8 bases in between. CDR3 nucleotide sequence: TGTGCCTGGAGTCCCACCCCCGAGCAGTACGTC. This codes for CAWSPTPEQYV.

CDR3 nucleotides: TGTGCCAGCAAAAGACAGGGCCCCAACTATGGCTACACCTTC. It specifies CASKRQGPNYGYTF. The chain joins TRBV6-5 to TRBJ1-2; TRBD1 agrees at 7 bases. Trimming took 7 bases from V and 2 from J; bases not matched to a gene: 7. Germline V gene sequence: CDR1 MNHEY, CDR2 SVGAGI. The CDR3 is made up of 14 amino acids.

The CDR3, as DNA: TGTGCCAGCAGTTACTCGGCGCTTAGGAGCGAGCAGTTCTTC. Protein product: CASSYSALRSEQFF. V usage is TRBV6-5 and J usage is TRBJ2-1, with no clear D. Germline V gives CDR1 MNHEY, CDR2 SVGAGI. V gave up 0 bases and J gave up 10 bases, with 13 bases separating them. This CDR3 comprises 14 residues.

The rearrangement links TRBV24-1 to TRBJ2-1, with D possibly TRBD1 on 6 matching bases. The CDR3 spans 14 residues. V lost 0 bases to trimming and J lost 7 bases, with 9 bases between them. Germline V gene data show CDR1 as KGHDR and CDR2 as SFDVKD. The DNA for the CDR3 is TGTGCCACCAGTGATTTGAAAGGGACAAATGAGCAGTTCTTC. The encoded protein is CATSDLKGTNEQFF.

This chain connects TRBV11-2 to TRBJ1-1; 9 bases align to TRBD1. The CDR3 is made up of 15 amino acids. The ends lost 3 bases at V and 2 bases at J; junction bases unmatched: 4. The V gene's germline CDR1 is SGHAT and CDR2 FQNNGV. In nucleotides, the CDR3 is TGTGCCAGCAGCTTTAGGGGACAGGGCAACACTGAAGCTTTCTTT. Translating it yields CASSFRGQGNTEAFF.

The V and J genes are TRBV7-8 and TRBJ1-5, with 10 bases aligning to TRBD1. V gave up 4 bases and J gave up 3 bases; unmatched junction bases: 3. The germline V gene has CDR1 SGHVS and CDR2 FQNEAQ. This CDR3 is 15 amino acids long. CDR3 nucleotides: TGTGCCAGCAGCTCGGGGACAGGGGACAATCAGCCCCAGCATTTT. Translation gives CASSSGTGDNQPQHF.

This sequence joins TRBV6-5 and TRBJ2-7, with TRBD1 matching 10 bases. V shed 7 bases, J shed 2 bases, and the junction held 5 bases outside the gene matches. The CDR3 consists of 14 residues. CDR1 and CDR2 (germline): MNHEY, SVGAGI. The CDR3: CASKPGQGAYEQYV. The CDR3 nucleotides are TGTGCCAGCAAACCTGGACAGGGGGCCTACGAGCAGTACGTC.

The rearrangement links TRBV18 to TRBJ2-3, with D unclear. This CDR3 has 12 residues. The V end lost 3 bases, the J end lost 7 bases, and 8 bases lay between the germline ends. In germline, CDR1 is KGHSH, CDR2 LQKENI. CDR3 sequence (DNA): TGTGCCAGCTCACCCCAGGAGAATACGCAGTATTTT. Amino acids: CASSPQENTQYF.

The chain couples TRBV3-1 (or the pseudogene TRBV3-2) to TRBJ1-1, with TRBD1 matching over 9 bases. Germline CDR1 LGHDT, CDR2 YNNKEL (reference sequence). The CDR3 loop spans 14 amino acids. Trimming cost V 3 bases and J 4 bases; bases outside gene matches: 3. The CDR3 DNA is TGTGCCAGCAGCCAGGTGGACAGGGGCACTGAAGCTTTCTTT. Protein sequence: CASSQVDRGTEAFF.

V is TRBV11-3 and J is TRBJ2-1; D remains unclear. Germline V CDR1 and CDR2: SGHNT, YENEEA. The CDR3 is 15 residues long. The V end lost 5 bases, the J end lost 1 base, and 12 bases lay between the germline ends. CDR3: CASSPLTGSYNEQFF. The CDR3 bases are TGTGCCAGCAGCCCTCTGACGGGTTCCTACAATGAGCAGTTCTTC.

The V call is TRBV4-1, the J call TRBJ2-2, with 8 positions matching TRBD2. Germline-derived CDR1 and CDR2 are MGHRA and YSYEKL. The CDR3 consists of 16 residues. With V trimmed by 4 bases and J by 4 bases, 8 bases remained unmatched. CDR3 protein: CASSLISGASTGELFF. The CDR3 DNA follows: TGCGCCAGCAGCCTAATTAGCGGGGCCTCCACCGGGGAGCTGTTTTTT.

V gene TRBV30 combines with J gene TRBJ1-2; D call uncertain. This CDR3 spans 12 amino acids. Trimming shortened V by 3 bases and J by 4 bases, and 9 bases separated the two germline ends. Germline values: CDR1 GTSNPN, CDR2 SVGIG (reference sequence). The CDR3 region is CAWSPGIYGYTF. The CDR3 DNA reads TGTGCCTGGAGCCCGGGGATCTATGGCTACACCTTC.

This clone was recorded a few times. CDR3 loop: CASSFGQSNSPLHF. In nucleotides, the CDR3 is TGTGCCAGCAGCTTCGGACAGAGTAATTCACCCCTCCACTTT. The rearrangement joins TRBV7-3 to TRBJ1-6; tentative D call: TRBD1 (6 bases). CDR3 length equals 14 residues. Trimming removed 3 bases at V and 6 bases at J, with 9 bases between. CDR1 and CDR2 (germline): SGHTA, FQGTGA.

The genes are TRBV7-9 and TRBJ2-6, with D perhaps matching TRBD1 (5 bases). The V end was cut by 2 bases, the J end by 4 bases, with 15 bases between. Germline V gene lookup returns CDR1 SEHNR and CDR2 FQNEAQ (reference sequence). The CDR3 sequence is 17 residues long. The CDR3 DNA follows: TGTGCCAGCAGCTTATTCGGGCTAGGGGTAGGGGCCAACGTCCTGACTTTC. This sequence encodes CASSLFGLGVGANVLTF.

CDR3 sequence: CATSDPAGGSDGELFF. The CDR3 bases are TGTGCCACCAGTGATCCGGCAGGGGGCTCTGACGGGGAGCTGTTTTTT. The V call is TRBV24-1, the J call TRBJ2-2, with TRBD1 identical over 8 bases. The CDR3 is 16 residues long. V lost 3 bases to trimming and J lost 7 bases; unmatched junction nucleotides: 9. Germline V gives CDR1 KGHDR, CDR2 SFDVKD.

The chain links TRBV6-2 or TRBV6-3 to TRBJ2-7, with 9 bases that match TRBD1. The CDR3 extends over 12 amino acids. Germline V gene sequence: CDR1 MNHEY, CDR2 SVGEGT. Trimming took 5 bases from V and 7 from J; bases not matched to a gene: 3. CDR3 region: CASSRQGGEQYV. The CDR3 DNA follows: TGTGCCAGCAGTCGACAGGGGGGAGAGCAGTACGTC.

The V and J genes are TRBV20-1 and TRBJ2-1; the match to TRBD2 covers 8 bases. V shed 6 bases and J 7 bases; nucleotides not matched to a gene: 2. The germline gives CDR1 DFQATT, CDR2 SNEGSKA (reference sequence). This CDR3 region has 11 residues. For the CDR3, the DNA is TGCAGTGCCCGGGGGGGTAATGAGCAGTTCTTC. Its protein is CSARGGNEQFF.

The rearrangement links TRBV7-9 to TRBJ2-5, with D hard to call. Germline values: CDR1 SEHNR, CDR2 FQNEAQ (reference sequence). V was trimmed by 4 bases and J by 2 bases, leaving 8 bases between them. The CDR3 runs 13 residues. The CDR3 spells CASSSPIQETQYF. The CDR3 DNA sequence: TGTGCCAGCAGCTCGCCTATACAAGAGACCCAGTACTTC.

Only a few counts were recorded for this clone. The V and J genes are TRBV10-2 and TRBJ1-5; D gene unclear. V lost 2 bases and J lost 4, with 3 bases in between. The CDR3 has 12 residues. CDR1 and CDR2 from the germline V gene are WSHSY and SAAADI. The CDR3 here is CASSEGNQPQHF. In DNA, the CDR3 is TGCGCCAGCAGTGAGGGGAATCAGCCCCAGCATTTT.

The chain is built from TRBV7-8 and TRBJ1-5; no clear D gene. Germline V CDR1 and CDR2: SGHVS, FQNEAQ. This CDR3 contains 16 residues. V lost 4 bases and J lost 4, with 17 bases in between. Here the CDR3 DNA reads TGTGCCAGCAGCTCCTCGGGAGGGTTTTATAATCAGCCCCAGCATTTT. Amino acid sequence: CASSSSGGFYNQPQHF.

Comment on this clone: At the DNA level, this CDR3 is encoded by other sequences in the same sample as well. This sequence joins TRBV6-6 and TRBJ1-2; maybe TRBD1 (5 bases). V was pared by 8 bases and J by 0 bases, with 19 bases between. Germline lookup yields CDR1 MNHNY and CDR2 SVGAGI (reference sequence). The CDR3 is made up of 16 amino acids. The CDR3 DNA reads TGTGCCAGCTCAGATGGGGGAAACTTAGCTAACTATGGCTACACCTTC. This codes for CASSDGGNLANYGYTF.

The count of this clone is one. CDR3 region: CASSSTTGAKTEAFF. The CDR3 DNA reads TGTGCCAGCAGCTCAACGACAGGGGCAAAAACTGAAGCTTTCTTT. The genes are TRBV9 and TRBJ1-1; 8 positions match TRBD1. CDR3 length: 15 residues. J was trimmed by 5 bases and V by 4 bases; bases with no gene match: 10. CDR1 SGDLS and CDR2 YYNGEE come from the germline V gene.

The chain carries TRBV7-9 and TRBJ1-2; 8 bases are shared with TRBD1. The junction had 8 bases not matched to a gene; V was cut back by 10 bases and J by 7 bases. Per germline, CDR1 SEHNR and CDR2 FQNEAQ (reference sequence). This CDR3 is 12 amino acids long. The DNA of the CDR3 is TGTGCCACTGCGCAGGGGGCGCTTGGCTACACCTTC. Translating it yields CATAQGALGYTF.